These 13 T cell receptor beta chains were all obtained from the same sample, sequenced in a study of blood T cells in healthy people across ages. The authors ran a second PCR of about 6 to 11 cycles using a sample-barcoded 5' primer and a J-beta primer mix. TCRdb re-called the 5' RACE reads through MiXCR, storing one row per CDR3 protein. The data contain 1.5 million or so distinct CDR3 sequences, around 40% of them singletons. Sequencing was performed on blood. These receptors were obtained from a young woman in good health.

The chain employs TRBV27 and TRBJ2-3; TRBD2 might be the D (6 bases). The V gene's germline CDR1 is MNHEY and CDR2 SMNVEV (reference sequence). The CDR3 spans 15 residues. Trimming left V 4 bases short and J 4 bases short, with 15 bases between. The CDR3: CASSSPAGRSDTQYF. The CDR3 DNA sequence: TGTGCCAGCAGTTCCCCTGCGGGGCGGTCAGATACGCAGTATTTT.

This clonotype was counted between two and nine times. This chain connects TRBV7-9 to TRBJ2-4, with D perhaps being TRBD1 or TRBD2 (6 bases each). Gene TRBJ2-7 matches the end of the DNA better, so the J call may be wrong. The CDR3 spans 14 residues. Germline CDR1 and CDR2: SEHNR and FQNEAQ (reference sequence). CDR3 in amino acids: CASSFQEGAYEQYF. For the CDR3, the DNA is TGTGCCAGCAGCTTTCAGGAGGGGGCCTACGAGCAGTACTTC.

The V call is TRBV6-5, the J call TRBJ2-3, with D perhaps matching TRBD2 (6 bases). V gave up 4 bases and J gave up 3 bases, with 11 bases separating them. The CDR3 covers 14 residues. CDR1 and CDR2 from the germline V gene are MNHEY and SVGAGI. The chain's CDR3 is CASSSGDGTDTQYF. CDR3 in DNA: TGTGCCAGCAGTTCGGGGGACGGTACAGATACGCAGTATTTT.

The chain recombines TRBV9 with TRBJ2-2; tentatively, D is TRBD2 (6 bases). The length of the CDR3 is 17 residues. Trimming pared 0 bases from V and 5 bases from J, leaving 17 bases between. Per germline, CDR1 SGDLS and CDR2 YYNGEE. The CDR3 loop is CASSVEGGVLVTGELFF. The CDR3, as DNA: TGTGCCAGCAGCGTAGAAGGAGGGGTCCTAGTGACCGGGGAGCTGTTTTTT.

The V call is TRBV7-6, the J call TRBJ2-3, with D unclear. The CDR3 is 12 amino acids. Germline CDR1 is SGHVS and CDR2 is FNYEAQ. V was clipped by 5 bases and J by 8 bases, with 11 bases between them. The CDR3 DNA follows: TGTGCCAGCAGCGCCCCGATGACTACGCAGTATTTT. Protein: CASSAPMTTQYF.

Only one count was recorded for this clonotype. Relative to the germline gene, one junction end is altered; a read error may explain this. The gene calls are TRBV5-5 and TRBJ2-2; 9 nucleotides agree with TRBD1. This CDR3 is built from 16 residues. The germline gives CDR1 SGHKS, CDR2 YYEKEE (reference sequence). The CDR3 coding sequence is TGTGCCAGCAGCCACGGACAGGGGCGATACACCGGGGGGCTGTTTTTT. Its translation is CASSHGQGRYTGGLFF.

This clonotype was detected ten times or more. This chain uses TRBV29-1 with TRBJ2-1, with 16 nucleotides matching TRBD2. Trimming removed 0 bases from V and 3 bases from J; junction bases left unmatched: 5. CDR3 length: 18 residues. The V gene's germline CDR1 is SQVTM and CDR2 ANQGSEA. The CDR3 DNA reads as TGCAGCGTTGAAGAAACGGGACTAGCGGGAGGGATCTACAATGAGCAGTTCTTC. Its protein product is CSVEETGLAGGIYNEQFF.

This clonotype occurred a few times. The chain employs TRBV27 and TRBJ1-2; D unclear. This CDR3 comprises 13 residues. With 2 bases removed from V and 8 bases from J, the gap between germline ends came to 12 bases. CDR1 is MNHEY, CDR2 SMNVEV, per germline (reference sequence). The chain's CDR3 is CASSLRWESGYTF. DNA for the CDR3: TGTGCCAGCAGTTTACGTTGGGAGTCCGGCTACACCTTC.

The rearrangement joins TRBV6-1 to TRBJ2-7; TRBD1 aligns across 9 bases. The CDR3 loop spans 16 amino acids. V lost 6 bases and J lost 1; bases outside the gene matches: 10. The germline V gene encodes CDR1 MNHNS and CDR2 SASEGT. Written as DNA, the CDR3 is TGTGCCAGCAGACTCACAGGGGGCGGCTCGTCCTACGAGCAGTACTTC. Translating gives CASRLTGGGSSYEQYF.

This clonotype was detected only a few times. J is TRBJ1-4 and V is TRBV20-1; D uncertain. Germline V lookup: CDR1 DFQATT, CDR2 SNEGSKA (reference sequence). CDR3 length: 13 residues. Trimming took 2 bases from V and 7 from J, leaving 11 bases between them. For the CDR3, the DNA is TGCAGTGCTAGATCTGGGGATGGTGAAAAACTGTTTTTT. It codes for CSARSGDGEKLFF.

This chain uses TRBV5-5 with TRBJ2-1, with TRBD2 matching 7 bases. From germline, CDR1 is SGHKS and CDR2 YYEKEE (reference sequence). Germline trimming cut 6 bases from V and 10 bases from J; bases unmatched to any gene: 19. CDR3 length: 16 residues. The CDR3 loop is CASIPQPGLVINEQFF. CDR3 DNA: TGTGCCAGCATCCCCCAACCTGGACTAGTAATCAACGAGCAGTTCTTC.

On this clonotype itself: Possible read error: a much larger clone is one base away. The rearrangement joins TRBV6-5 to TRBJ2-1; tentatively, D is TRBD2 (5 bases). Per germline, CDR1 MNHEY and CDR2 SVGAGI. This CDR3 is 14 amino acids long. The CDR3 nucleotides read TGTGCCGGCAGTTACCTCGGGGCCTACAATGAGCAGTTCTTC. This codes for CAGSYLGAYNEQFF.

On this clonotype itself: At one boundary the junction diverges from the germline segment, which might be a read error. The rearrangement links TRBV18 to TRBJ2-1; 7 bases are shared with TRBD2. CDR1 KGHSH and CDR2 LQKENI come from the germline V gene. The CDR3 has 14 amino acids. The CDR3 DNA is TGTGCCAGCCCACCCACAAGCGGGGTGAATGAGCAGTTCTTC. Translating it yields CASPPTSGVNEQFF.